These T cell receptor beta chains were read from a single sample in a study of early T cells in non-severe SARS-CoV-2 infection. TCRdb ran MiXCR on the 5' RACE reads and lists one entry per CDR3 protein. The data show more than 60,000 distinct CDR3 sequences, with around 14% seen just once and 6% held by the top ten. Specimen: whole blood. All receptors come from an adult who was a healthcare worker with PCR-confirmed SARS-CoV-2 infection or an uninfected control (not recorded which). The CDR3 runs from the conserved cysteine through the conserved F or W. The order of the fields is clone size, V gene, J gene, D gene, CDR3 protein, CDR3 DNA. A D gene is named only where the DNA matches it firmly. Not all rows give a size; the values are once, few, many and, for expanded clones, a class.

.	TRBV2	TRBJ2-1	.	CASSSQTLYNEQFF	TGTGCCAGCAGTTCTCAGACGTTATACAATGAGCAGTTCTTC
few	TRBV28	TRBJ2-7	.	CASSLPWQGLLSSYEQYF	TGTGCCAGCAGTTTACCCTGGCAAGGGCTCTTAAGCTCCTACGAGCAGTACTTC
few	TRBV12-3/TRBV12-4	TRBJ2-3	.	CASSSTWNTQYF	TGTGCCAGCAGTTCGACCTGGAATACGCAGTATTTT
.	TRBV7-3	TRBJ1-1	.	CASSSDWNTEAFF	TGTGCCAGCAGCTCCGACTGGAACACTGAAGCTTTCTTT
many	TRBV20-1	TRBJ2-3	.	CSAEQGSGADTQYF	TGCAGTGCCGAACAGGGATCAGGTGCAGATACGCAGTATTTT
.	TRBV5-6	TRBJ2-7	TRBD2	CASSPGTSGRYFSYEQYF	TGTGCCAGCAGCCCGGGGACTAGCGGGAGGTATTTTTCCTACGAGCAGTACTTC
many	TRBV7-7	TRBJ2-5	.	CASSFTGQGETQYF	TGTGCCAGCAGCTTCACGGGACAAGGGGAGACCCAGTACTTC
few	TRBV5-6	TRBJ1-1	.	CASSPHLGGVNTEAFF	TGTGCCAGCAGCCCCCACCTTGGGGGGGTGAACACTGAAGCTTTCTTT
.	TRBV6-5	TRBJ2-7	.	CASLAPGSYEQYF	TGTGCCAGCCTCGCCCCAGGGTCCTACGAGCAGTACTTC
few	TRBV6-1	TRBJ2-5	.	CASSPTGHETQYF	TGTGCCAGCTCCCCTACAGGGCACGAGACCCAGTACTTC
.	TRBV18	TRBJ1-1	.	CASSPLGGMNTEAFF	TGTGCCAGCTCACCACTGGGGGGAATGAACACTGAAGCTTTCTTT
.	TRBV28	TRBJ2-2	.	CASSFLWNTGELFF	TGTGCCAGCAGTTTTTTATGGAACACCGGGGAGCTGTTTTTT
.	TRBV4-1	TRBJ2-4	TRBD1	CASRRTGMENIQYF	TGCGCCAGCAGACGGACAGGGATGGAAAACATTCAGTACTTC
.	TRBV7-8	TRBJ1-6	.	CASRLDSDSPLHF	TGTGCCAGCAGGCTGGACAGCGATTCACCCCTCCACTTT
few	TRBV7-9	TRBJ2-7	.	CASSLGAVPYEQYF	TGTGCCAGCAGCTTGGGGGCAGTGCCCTACGAGCAGTACTTC
many	TRBV11-1	TRBJ1-1	.	CASSLRRLNTEAFF	TGTGCCAGCAGCTTAAGGCGGTTGAACACTGAAGCTTTCTTT
few	TRBV7-9	TRBJ1-6	.	CASSLEIKDSPLHF	TGTGCCAGCAGCTTGGAGATCAAGGATTCACCCCTCCACTTT
many	TRBV10-2	TRBJ2-7	.	CASALATSSEQYF	TGCGCCAGCGCTTTGGCCACCTCTTCCGAGCAGTACTTC
many	TRBV5-1	TRBJ1-2	.	CASSLSDVRGRYGYTF	TGCGCCAGCAGCTTGTCTGATGTCAGGGGACGATACGGCTACACCTTC
.	TRBV4-2	TRBJ2-5	TRBD2	CASSQSGRQETQYF	TGTGCCAGCAGTCAAAGCGGGAGACAAGAGACCCAGTACTTC
.	TRBV29-1	TRBJ2-3	.	CSVVPTAGSTDTQYF	TGCAGCGTTGTCCCAACTGCCGGGAGCACAGATACGCAGTATTTT
few	TRBV6-1	TRBJ1-1	.	CASNAGHHYFHTEAFF	TGTGCCAGCAACGCGGGACACCATTATTTCCACACTGAAGCTTTCTTT
.	TRBV20-1	TRBJ2-3	.	CSAMGVSPDTQYF	TGCAGTGCTATGGGGGTCTCTCCAGATACGCAGTATTTT
few	TRBV20-1	TRBJ2-1	.	CSAAAFAGASYNEQFF	TGCAGTGCCGCAGCATTTGCGGGGGCTTCCTACAATGAGCAGTTCTTC
few	TRBV4-1	TRBJ2-6	.	CASSQDRGTGANVLTF	TGCGCCAGCAGCCAAGACAGGGGAACTGGGGCCAACGTCCTGACTTTC
few	TRBV7-3	TRBJ2-1	.	CASSSPRDHHNEQFF	TGTGCCAGCAGCTCTCCCCGGGACCACCACAATGAGCAGTTCTTC
.	TRBV5-1	TRBJ2-3	TRBD2	CASSAGTSGNTQYF	TGCGCCAGCAGCGCCGGGACTAGCGGAAATACGCAGTATTTT
many	TRBV10-2	TRBJ1-1	.	CASSGSTAGKDTEAFF	TGCGCCAGCAGTGGATCGACCGCAGGGAAGGACACTGAAGCTTTCTTT
few	TRBV5-4	TRBJ1-4	TRBD1	CASSLRTGVPNEKLFF	TGTGCCAGCAGCTTGCGAACAGGGGTGCCTAATGAAAAACTGTTTTTT
few	TRBV2	TRBJ2-2	TRBD1	CASSELPGTGTGELFF	TGTGCCAGCAGTGAACTCCCTGGGACAGGGACCGGGGAGCTGTTTTTT
few	TRBV2	TRBJ1-5	.	CASNRDTNQPQHF	TGTGCCAGCAACCGGGACACCAATCAGCCCCAGCATTTT
few	TRBV5-4	TRBJ2-1	.	CASSLGVPGSYNEQFF	TGTGCCAGCAGCTTGGGAGTTCCAGGTTCCTACAATGAGCAGTTCTTC
.	TRBV11-3	TRBJ2-3	.	CASSFSARGKMDTQYF	TGTGCCAGCAGCTTTAGTGCGCGGGGAAAGATGGATACGCAGTATTTT
.	TRBV2	TRBJ1-1	.	CASSLQGRLAEAFF	TGTGCCAGCAGTTTACAGGGCCGGTTGGCTGAAGCTTTCTTT
.	TRBV20-1	TRBJ2-1	TRBD1	CSASPGTGAYNEQFF	TGCAGTGCCAGCCCGGGGACAGGGGCCTACAATGAGCAGTTCTTC
many	TRBV12-3/TRBV12-4	TRBJ2-7	.	CASSPTGIEQYF	TGTGCCAGCAGCCCCACAGGGATCGAGCAGTACTTC
.	TRBV4-2	TRBJ2-2	TRBD2	CASSALAGEYGELFF	TGTGCCAGCAGCGCTCTAGCGGGAGAGTACGGGGAGCTGTTTTTT
.	TRBV27	TRBJ1-5	TRBD1	CASSSGDSFQPQHF	TGTGCCAGCAGTTCGGGGGACAGTTTTCAGCCCCAGCATTTT
.	TRBV6-5	TRBJ1-1	TRBD1	CASSWSRDRGMNTEAFF	TGTGCCAGCAGTTGGTCCCGGGACAGGGGAATGAACACTGAAGCTTTCTTT
many	TRBV7-3	TRBJ1-1	.	CASSPQGNTEAFF	TGTGCCAGCAGCCCGCAGGGGAACACTGAAGCTTTCTTT
few	TRBV5-1	TRBJ2-7	.	CASSLDSGSSYEQYF	TGCGCCAGCAGCTTGGACTCGGGGAGCTCCTACGAGCAGTACTTC
.	TRBV7-3	TRBJ2-1	TRBD2	CASSLRLAGGDEQFF	TGTGCCAGCAGCTTAAGGCTAGCGGGAGGGGATGAGCAGTTCTTC